This record looks at one TCR beta chain sequence and its context. Its matching antigen is unknown. The repertoire was sequenced with immunoSEQ multiplex PCR; TCRdb's copy has only in-frame clones and lacks some. The sample carries roughly 90,000 clones, 78% recorded once. The CDR3 sequence is 12 residues long. CDR1 is GTSNPN, CDR2 SVGIG, per germline (reference sequence). V lost 2 bases and J lost 7, with 9 bases in between. The data belong to a study of radiotherapy plus CTLA-4 blockade in lung cancer. As for the study in general: Objective response rate was over 15%; disease control rate, 31%. Regarding the study as a whole: After radiotherapy and ipilimumab, tumor-derived clones expanded in peripheral blood.

Patients in the study, people with chemo-refractory metastatic non-small-cell lung cancer, received focal radiation plus ipilimumab CTLA-4 blockade. The receptor comes from a human donor with non-small cell lung cancer who had a partial response to radiotherapy plus ipilimumab. Some clones in this sample may be carry-over from other donors' samples. This sequence joins TRBV30 and TRBJ2-1; perhaps TRBD1 as D (5 bases). The sequenced sample was peripheral blood, obtained from a patient treated with radiotherapy plus ipilimumab. The CDR3 sequence is CAWSTGRNEQFF. The CDR3 DNA reads TGTGCCTGGAGTACAGGTCGAAATGAGCAGTTCTTC.